This passage covers 15 T cell receptor beta chains from one sample sequenced in a study of cytomegalovirus exposure and HLA in healthy donors. The PCR employed 60 Vbeta primers together with 13 Jbeta primers. Method: immunoSEQ multiplex PCR; TCRdb's copy keeps in-frame clones and lacks some. The profile shows 100,000 to 150,000 clones, around three quarters of them singletons. The sample was PBMCs. These receptors all come from a woman aged 60-75 years in good health and CMV-seropositive.

The sample holds one count of this clone. The rearrangement joins TRBV7-2 to TRBJ1-2, with 7 nucleotides matching TRBD1. This CDR3 is built from 15 residues. Germline CDR1 and CDR2: SGHTA and FQGNSA. The J segment lost 0 bases and the V segment lost 5 bases, leaving 6 bases of the junction unmatched. For the CDR3, the DNA is TGTGCCAGCAGCCGCGTAGACAGGGCTAACTATGGCTACACCTTC. Translated: CASSRVDRANYGYTF.

This chain joins TRBV18 and TRBJ1-1, with D maybe TRBD1 (5 bases). The CDR3 spans 14 residues. Per germline, CDR1 KGHSH and CDR2 LQKENI. V lost 2 bases and J 3 bases, leaving 10 bases between the germline ends. The CDR3 DNA is TGTGCCAGCTCACCAATCCAGGGTGACACTGAAGCTTTCTTT. Its protein product is CASSPIQGDTEAFF.

The chain joins TRBV4-2 to TRBJ1-5; D remains unclear. V lost 1 base, J lost 1 base, and 8 bases lay in between. Germline CDR1 is LGHNA and CDR2 is YNFKEQ. CDR3 length: 15 amino acids. The CDR3, as DNA: TGTGCCAGCAGCCAAGGGCTACAGAGCAATCAGCCCCAGCATTTT. Its translation: CASSQGLQSNQPQHF.

The chain uses TRBV19 and TRBJ2-7; 7 nucleotides match TRBD2. Unmatched junction bases numbered 9, after V lost 6 bases and J lost 4 bases. Germline CDR1 LNHDA, CDR2 SQIVND (reference sequence). This CDR3 spans 14 amino acids. The CDR3 here is CASSSAGGFYEQYF. As DNA, the CDR3 is TGTGCCAGTAGCTCCGCCGGGGGGTTTTACGAGCAGTACTTC.

This clone has just one count. The V gene is TRBV6-5, the J gene TRBJ1-2, with D perhaps matching TRBD1 (6 bases). V was cut by 4 bases and J by 0 bases, with 12 bases left in between. Germline assignment: CDR1 MNHEY and CDR2 SVGAGI. CDR3 length: 15 residues. In DNA form, the CDR3 reads TGTGCCAGCAGTTTTACCCAGGGGACTAACTATGGCTACACCTTC. It yields the protein CASSFTQGTNYGYTF.

Comment on this clone: At one of its ends the junction is not consistent with the germline gene, which may arise from a read error. The J gene is TRBJ1-2, the V gene TRBV7-2; 9 nucleotides match TRBD1. The germline V gene encodes CDR1 SGHTA and CDR2 FQGNSA. This CDR3 contains 14 residues. The CDR3, as DNA: TGCGCCAGCAGTCCCGGGACAGGGACCTATGGCTACACCTTC. Translating gives CASSPGTGTYGYTF.

Only one count was recorded for this clone. V is TRBV2 and J is TRBJ1-5, with D possibly TRBD1 on 5 matching bases. Germline V gives CDR1 SNHLY, CDR2 FYNNEI. This CDR3 has 14 residues. Trimming removed 4 bases from V and 2 bases from J, with 9 bases in between. CDR3 residues: CASSAETGNQPQHF. CDR3 in DNA: TGTGCCAGCAGTGCCGAGACAGGCAATCAGCCCCAGCATTTT.

This sequence joins TRBV19 and TRBJ2-1; 10 nucleotides align to TRBD2. CDR3 length: 16 residues. Germline V gives CDR1 LNHDA, CDR2 SQIVND (reference sequence). Germline trimming cut 3 bases from V and 3 bases from J; bases unmatched to any gene: 5. CDR3 in amino acids: CASSIQRGGYYNEQFF. CDR3 DNA: TGTGCCAGTAGTATCCAGCGGGGGGGTTACTACAATGAGCAGTTCTTC.

The chain has TRBV9 and TRBJ2-7; perhaps TRBD1 as D (5 bases). CDR1 is SGDLS and CDR2 is YYNGEE in the germline V gene. The CDR3 totals 13 residues. Trimming took 4 bases from V and 6 from J, leaving 14 bases between them. CDR3 sequence: CASSTRQSSEQYF. The CDR3 DNA reads as TGTGCCAGCAGCACACGACAGAGTAGCGAGCAGTACTTC.

The CDR3 spells CASSPFDSFATNEKLFF. CDR3 bases: TGTGCCAGCTCACCATTTGACAGTTTTGCAACTAATGAAAAACTGTTTTTT. The chain carries TRBV18 and TRBJ1-4; D is possibly TRBD1 (5 bases). The CDR3 totals 17 residues. In germline, CDR1 is KGHSH, CDR2 LQKENI. The ends were cut back, 2 bases at V and 0 bases at J, with 13 bases in the middle.

The chain is built from TRBV6-6 and TRBJ1-4; TRBD1 might be the D (5 bases). The V end lost 6 bases, the J end lost 5 bases, and 16 bases lay between the germline ends. This CDR3 is built from 15 residues. From germline, CDR1 is MNHNY and CDR2 SVGAGI (reference sequence). CDR3 DNA sequence: TGTGCCAGCAGCTGGGGCGACAGTCACAATGAAAAACTGTTTTTT. Its protein is CASSWGDSHNEKLFF.

This clone was seen only once. Because the CDR3 is missing its conserved closing phenylalanine or tryptophan, this is likely a read error. V usage is TRBV29-1 and J usage is TRBJ1-6; no definite D call. There are 14 residues in the CDR3. Trimming left V 4 bases short and J 0 bases short, with 7 bases between. Per the germline V gene, CDR1 is SQVTM and CDR2 is ANQGSEA. CDR3: CSVAESSYNSPLHL. CDR3 coding DNA: TGCAGCGTTGCGGAGAGCTCCTATAATTCACCCCTCCACCTT.

This rearrangement joins TRBV6-5 to TRBJ1-2; 8 bases are a match to TRBD1. Trimming removed 7 bases from V and 2 bases from J; junction bases left unmatched: 3. The CDR3 runs 13 residues. CDR1 is MNHEY and CDR2 is SVGAGI in the germline V gene. The CDR3: CASTRGLNYGYTF. The CDR3 region has the DNA TGTGCCAGCACCAGGGGGCTCAACTATGGCTACACCTTC.

The genes are TRBV7-9 and TRBJ1-2; 10 nucleotides match TRBD1. Germline lookup yields CDR1 SEHNR and CDR2 FQNEAQ (reference sequence). The CDR3 runs 15 residues. After removal of 5 bases from V and 4 bases from J, the junction contained 7 bases not matched to a gene. CDR3 bases: TGTGCCAGCAGCCTTAGACAGGGGGCAGGCTATGGCTACACCTTC. Translating gives CASSLRQGAGYGYTF.

The rearrangement uses TRBV10-3 and TRBJ2-7; 7 bases are shared with TRBD1. The J call is uncertain, as TRBJ2-5 better fits the DNA end. The germline V gene has CDR1 ENHRY and CDR2 SYGVKD. CDR3 length equals 13 residues. In nucleotides, the CDR3 is TGTGCCAACGGTGACAGGGATTTGGAGACCCAGTACTTC. It specifies CANGDRDLETQYF.